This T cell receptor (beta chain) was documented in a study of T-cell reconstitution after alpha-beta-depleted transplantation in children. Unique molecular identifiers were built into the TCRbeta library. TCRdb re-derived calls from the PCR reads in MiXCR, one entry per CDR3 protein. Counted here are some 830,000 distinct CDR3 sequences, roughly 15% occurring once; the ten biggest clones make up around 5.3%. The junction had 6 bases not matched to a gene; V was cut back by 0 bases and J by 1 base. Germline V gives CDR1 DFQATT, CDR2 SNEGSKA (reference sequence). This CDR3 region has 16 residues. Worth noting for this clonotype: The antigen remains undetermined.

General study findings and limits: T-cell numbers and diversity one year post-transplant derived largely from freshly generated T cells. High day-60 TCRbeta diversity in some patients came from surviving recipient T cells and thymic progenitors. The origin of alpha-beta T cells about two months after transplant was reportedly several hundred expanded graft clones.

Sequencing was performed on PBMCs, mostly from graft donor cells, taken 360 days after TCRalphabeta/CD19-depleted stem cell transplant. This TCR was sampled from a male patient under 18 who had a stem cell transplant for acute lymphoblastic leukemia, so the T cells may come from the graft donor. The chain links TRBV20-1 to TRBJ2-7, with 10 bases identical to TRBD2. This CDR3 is CSAREPSGRWSYEQYF. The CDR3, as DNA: TGCAGTGCTAGAGAGCCTAGCGGGAGATGGTCCTACGAGCAGTACTTC.